The rows below give T cell receptor beta chains drawn from one sample of a study of response to subunit inactivated influenza vaccine. One entry per CDR3 protein results from TCRdb running MiXCR on the RT-PCR reads. The sample lists under 550,000 distinct CDR3 sequences, 6.5% to 8% occurring once. The sequencing here drew on PBMCs from blood, taken less than 30 months after vaccination. The receptors stem from a man aged 50 to 69 who received an inactivated influenza vaccine. The CDR3 runs from the conserved cysteine through the conserved F or W. D genes are given only for firm matches. The size field is filled for only some rows; it gives once, few, many or a size class.

d_gene,j_gene,v_gene,abundance,CDR3nt,CDR3aa
TRBD1,TRBJ2-5,TRBV12-3/TRBV12-4,NA,TGTGCCAGCAGAAAGGGGGCGGTCCGAGAGACCCAGTACTTC,CASRKGAVRETQYF
NA,TRBJ1-5,TRBV20-1,few,TGCAGTGCTAGAAAGGGCAGCCGATCCAATCAGCCCCAGCATTTT,CSARKGSRSNQPQHF
NA,TRBJ2-1,TRBV6-2/TRBV6-3,NA,TGTGCCAGCAATAATCAAGACAGAGAAAACAATGAGCAGTTCTTC,CASNNQDRENNEQFF
NA,TRBJ2-7,TRBV12-3/TRBV12-4,NA,TGTGCCAGCAGTTTCACCACGGCGGGCCACGAGCAGTACTTC,CASSFTTAGHEQYF
TRBD1,TRBJ2-7,TRBV6-2/TRBV6-3,NA,TGTGCCGCTACACAGGGGGCAATCTACGAGCAGTACTTC,CAATQGAIYEQYF
NA,TRBJ2-6,TRBV6-1,NA,TGTGCCAGCAGCGGGACTCCTACCTCTGGGGCCAACGTCCTGACTTTC,CASSGTPTSGANVLTF
TRBD1,TRBJ2-3,TRBV4-1,NA,TGCGCCAGCCGAGCGGGACAGGGTTCCTTAACAGATACGCAGTATTTT,CASRAGQGSLTDTQYF
NA,TRBJ2-3,TRBV20-1,many,TGCAGTGCTAGTTATTGGGTTTCCGACACAGATACGCAGTATTTT,CSASYWVSDTDTQYF
NA,TRBJ1-2,TRBV20-1,few,TGCAGTGCTAGAGTGGGGGCGAGAGGCTACACCTTC,CSARVGARGYTF
NA,TRBJ1-4,TRBV6-1,NA,TGTGCCAGCAGAAACAGTGAAAAACTGTTTTTT,CASRNSEKLFF
TRBD2,TRBJ2-1,TRBV6-2/TRBV6-3,NA,TGTGCCAGCAGTAGACAGCGGGGACCCTATGAGCAGTTCTTC,CASSRQRGPYEQFF
TRBD1,TRBJ2-5,TRBV5-1,many,TGCGCCAGCAGCCCCGGGACAGGGTTGGAGACCCAGTACTTC,CASSPGTGLETQYF
NA,TRBJ2-1,TRBV7-9,few,TGTGCCAGCAGATTAGGTATATACAATGAGCAGTTCTTC,CASRLGIYNEQFF
NA,TRBJ2-3,TRBV4-2,NA,TGTGCCAGCAGCCAAGAGACCGGACACGCCCGCGGAGATACGCAGTATTTT,CASSQETGHARGDTQYF
NA,TRBJ2-5,TRBV20-1,few,TGCAGTGCTAGTCTGCAAAAGCGGGAGACCCAGTACTTC,CSASLQKRETQYF
TRBD2,TRBJ2-4,TRBV18,NA,TGTGCCAGCTCACCAGCGGGGGGGCTAGCCAAAAACATTCAGTACTTC,CASSPAGGLAKNIQYF
NA,TRBJ2-3,TRBV2,NA,TGTGCCAGCAGTGGACCCAGAGGCGGGCCTGGAACAGATACGCAGTATTTT,CASSGPRGGPGTDTQYF
NA,TRBJ2-3,TRBV7-8,many,TGTGCCAGCAGCTTAACTACCGTGACAGATACGCAGTATTTT,CASSLTTVTDTQYF
NA,TRBJ2-1,TRBV18,NA,TGTGCCAGCTCACCGGACCAGGGGCAAAATGAGCAGTTCTTC,CASSPDQGQNEQFF
TRBD2,TRBJ2-2,TRBV5-1,NA,TGCGCCAGCAGCCCCGGGACTAGCGTCACCGGGGAGCTGTTTTTT,CASSPGTSVTGELFF
NA,TRBJ2-5,TRBV5-1,many,TGCGCCAGCAGCCCGGAGGGAACTAAAGAGACCCAGTACTTC,CASSPEGTKETQYF
NA,TRBJ1-4,TRBV7-2,few,TGTGCCAGCAGCTTAGGGGTGGGGCGTGTGGGTGAAAAACTGTTTTTT,CASSLGVGRVGEKLFF
TRBD2,TRBJ2-3,TRBV11-1,many,TGTGCCAGCAGCTGGACTAGCGGGAGGTCCGTTGTGCGAGATACGCAGTATTTT,CASSWTSGRSVVRDTQYF
TRBD1,TRBJ2-7,TRBV7-9,many,TGTGCCAGCAGCTTATTTGGCGACAGGGCCTACGAGCAGTACTTC,CASSLFGDRAYEQYF
NA,TRBJ2-6,TRBV28,few,TGTGCCAGCAGTTTACTAGCGAGTAATACTAAACTCTCTGGGGCCAACGTCCTGACTTTC,CASSLLASNTKLSGANVLTF
NA,TRBJ1-4,TRBV20-1,few,TGCAGTGCTACAGGGCCAACTAATGAAAAACTGTTTTTT,CSATGPTNEKLFF
NA,TRBJ2-7,TRBV20-1,few,TGCAGTGCTAAGAAGTGGTCGGAGAACTACGAGCAGTACTTC,CSAKKWSENYEQYF
TRBD2,TRBJ2-1,TRBV27,few,TGTGCCAGCAGTTTGTCACGGCCTACCGGGAGGGGCAATGAGCAGTTCTTC,CASSLSRPTGRGNEQFF
NA,TRBJ2-1,TRBV20-1,few,TGCAGTGCGGGAAGAATAAGTGAGCAGTTCTTC,CSAGRISEQFF
NA,TRBJ1-2,TRBV20-1,few,TGCAGTGCCCCCTCGCAGGATTTCTATGGCTACACCTTC,CSAPSQDFYGYTF
TRBD1,TRBJ2-3,TRBV5-6,NA,TGTGCCAGCAGCGCGGACAGGACTTACACAGATACGCAGTATTTT,CASSADRTYTDTQYF
TRBD2,TRBJ2-1,TRBV14,few,TGTGCCAGCAGTCACCTCCCTAGCGGGAGTTCGTTCTTC,CASSHLPSGSSFF
NA,TRBJ2-6,TRBV7-9,NA,TGTGCCAGCAGCCCCCTGGGCACCTCTGGGGCCAACGTCCTGACTTTC,CASSPLGTSGANVLTF
NA,TRBJ2-1,TRBV6-2/TRBV6-3,NA,TGTGCCAGCCATATCGGTCAGCCGGGATCCTACAATGAGCAGTTCTTC,CASHIGQPGSYNEQFF
TRBD1,TRBJ1-6,TRBV10-2,NA,TGCGCCAGCAGTGAAAAGAGACAGGGAAGATCACCCCTCCACTTT,CASSEKRQGRSPLHF
NA,TRBJ1-5,TRBV19,NA,NA,CASKSEYFGPQHF